This record looks at one T cell receptor (beta chain) sequence and its context. Its antigen remains unidentified. There are 14 residues in the CDR3. V was pared by 4 bases and J by 1 base, with 11 bases between. Looked up from germline, CDR1 is SQVTM and CDR2 is ANQGSEA. A multiplex PCR was run with 60 Vbeta primers and 13 Jbeta primers. Some clones are missing from TCRdb's copy, which holds only in-frame ones; the method was immunoSEQ multiplex PCR. The sample consists of 100,000 to 150,000 clones, roughly 77% of them appearing once. This sample was taken from a study of cytomegalovirus exposure and HLA in healthy donors. Study-level findings and limits: After further analysis at a later stage, 16,951 TCR beta sequences were associated with HLA alleles at 0.05 false discovery rate. As a later analysis showed, a missense DCLRE1C variant was linked to trimming of TCR beta V- and J-genes. It emerged from a later analysis that several of the most significant clusters appeared to be linked to common viral pathogens. Most TCR sequences were seen very rarely across donors, but some public TCRs occurred in many.

The clonotype comes from a woman in her 30s in good health and CMV-seronegative. The chain joins TRBV29-1 to TRBJ2-1; the D gene is possibly TRBD2 (6 bases). The specimen was PBMCs. The CDR3 DNA reads TGCAGCGTTGTCGCGGGATATTCCTACAATGAGCAGTTCTTC. Residues: CSVVAGYSYNEQFF.